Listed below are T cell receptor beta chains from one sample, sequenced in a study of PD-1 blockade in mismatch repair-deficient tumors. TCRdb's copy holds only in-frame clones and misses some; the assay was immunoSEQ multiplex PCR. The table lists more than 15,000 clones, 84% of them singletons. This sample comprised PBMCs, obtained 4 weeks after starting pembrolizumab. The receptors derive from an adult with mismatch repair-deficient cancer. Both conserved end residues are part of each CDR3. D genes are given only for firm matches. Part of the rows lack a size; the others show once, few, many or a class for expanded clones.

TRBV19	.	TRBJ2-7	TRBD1	CASSIPGQAYEQYF	TGTGCCAGTAGTATACCGGGACAGGCCTACGAGCAGTACTTC
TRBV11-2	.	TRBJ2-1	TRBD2	CASSLVGTSLYNEQFF	TGTGCCAGCAGCTTAGTTGGGACTAGCCTATACAATGAGCAGTTCTTC
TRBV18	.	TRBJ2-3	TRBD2	CASSSSSGNIDTQYF	TGTGCCAGCTCATCTTCTAGCGGGAACATAGATACGCAGTATTTT
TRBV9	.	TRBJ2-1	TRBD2	CASSPRIGLAGGRSYNEQFF	TGTGCCAGCAGCCCCCGTATCGGACTAGCGGGAGGACGCTCCTACAATGAGCAGTTCTTC
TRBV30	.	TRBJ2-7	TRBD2	CAWRGWGGREQYF	TGTGCCTGGCGGGGTTGGGGGGGGAGGGAGCAGTACTTC
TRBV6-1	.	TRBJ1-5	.	CASSPRQTDQPQHF	TGTGCCAGCAGTCCGCGACAGACTGATCAGCCCCAGCATTTT
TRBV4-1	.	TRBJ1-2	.	CASSQLPNYGYTF	TGCGCCAGCAGCCAACTACCGAACTATGGCTACACCTTC
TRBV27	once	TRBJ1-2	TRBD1	CASRVQGNYGYTF	TGTGCCAGCAGGGTACAGGGGAACTATGGCTACACCTTC
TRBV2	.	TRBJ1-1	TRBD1	CASSMRQGNTEAFF	TGTGCCAGCAGTATGCGACAGGGGAACACTGAAGCTTTCTTT
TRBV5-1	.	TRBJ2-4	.	CASRATGTVKNIQYF	TGCGCCAGCAGAGCCACAGGGACGGTCAAAAACATTCAGTACTTC
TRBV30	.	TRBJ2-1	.	CAWRGTGVSYNEQFF	TGTGCCTGGAGGGGGACGGGAGTTTCCTACAATGAGCAGTTCTTC
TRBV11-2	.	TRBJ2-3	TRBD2	CASSRRPSGRATDTQYF	TGTGCCAGCAGCCGCCGACCTAGCGGGAGGGCCACAGATACGCAGTATTTT
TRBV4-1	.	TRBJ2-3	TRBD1	CASSQDGGTVDTQYF	TGCGCCAGCAGCCAAGATGGTGGGACAGTGGATACGCAGTATTTT
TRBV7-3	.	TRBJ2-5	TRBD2	CASSRTGTTLIETQYF	TGTGCCAGCAGCCGAACGGGGACTACCCTGATAGAGACCCAGTACTTC
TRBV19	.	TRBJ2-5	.	CASSLLPRQETQYF	TGTGCCAGTAGTCTCCTCCCTCGCCAAGAGACCCAGTACTTC
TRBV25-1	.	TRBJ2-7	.	CASSDSPGSFPPYEQYF	TGTGCCAGCAGTGACAGCCCGGGAAGTTTCCCCCCCTACGAGCAGTACTTC
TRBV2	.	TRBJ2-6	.	CASRVEYSGANVLTF	TGTGCCAGCAGAGTCGAGTACTCTGGGGCCAACGTCCTGACTTTC
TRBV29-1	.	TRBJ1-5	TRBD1	CSVATTGDQPQHF	TGCAGCGTTGCCACGACAGGGGATCAGCCCCAGCATTTT
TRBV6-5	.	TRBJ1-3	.	CASSYDRSNTIYF	TGTGCCAGCAGTTACGACAGGAGTAACACCATATATTTT
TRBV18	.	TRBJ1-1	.	CASSRETFMNTEAFF	TGTGCCAGCTCCCGCGAAACGTTCATGAACACTGAAGCTTTCTTT
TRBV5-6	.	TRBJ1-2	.	CASSLRAGQYYGYTF	TGTGCCAGCAGCTTGAGGGCGGGGCAGTACTATGGCTACACCTTC
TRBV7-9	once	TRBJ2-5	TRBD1	CASSSFRGQVETQYF	TGTGCCAGCAGCTCGTTCAGGGGGCAGGTGGAGACCCAGTACTTC
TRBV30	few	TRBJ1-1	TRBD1	CAWSVEGAAGEAFF	TGTGCCTGGAGTGTAGAGGGGGCGGCTGGTGAAGCTTTCTTT
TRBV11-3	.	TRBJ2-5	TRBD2	CASSRGRLAGNQETQYF	TGTGCCAGCAGCCGGGGGCGACTAGCGGGGAACCAAGAGACCCAGTACTTC
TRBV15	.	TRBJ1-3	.	CATSRDWPGAGNTIYF	TGTGCCACCAGCAGAGATTGGCCAGGGGCTGGAAACACCATATATTTT
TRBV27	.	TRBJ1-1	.	CASSFFDRLGEAFF	TGTGCCAGCAGTTTTTTCGACAGGCTCGGTGAAGCTTTCTTT
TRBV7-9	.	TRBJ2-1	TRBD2	CASSLGEGWNEQFF	TGTGCCAGCAGCTTAGGGGAGGGATGGAATGAGCAGTTCTTC
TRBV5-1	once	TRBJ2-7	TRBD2	CASSFALGLAGAYEQYF	TGCGCCAGCAGCTTCGCCTTGGGACTAGCGGGAGCCTACGAGCAGTACTTC